Listed here is a single TCR beta chain. The antigen is unknown. The record originates from a study of cytomegalovirus exposure and HLA in healthy donors. In the study overall: Earlier, approximately 190 million T cells were analyzed, and about 120 million unique TCR beta sequences were found among them.

The donors were healthy bone marrow donors. Study observations and caveats: More clonal expansion characterized HLA-associated TCR beta chains than equally common others in a later analysis. A later analysis linked a missense variant in DCLRE1C to the trimming of TCR beta V and J genes.

It was with 60 Vbeta and 13 Jbeta primers that the PCR ran. This table comes from immunoSEQ multiplex PCR, and its TCRdb copy is limited to in-frame clones, with some not included. The repertoire includes roughly 100,000 clones, roughly four fifths of them detected once, and roughly 9.3% sits in the top ten. Germline lookup yields CDR1 LGHNA and CDR2 YNFKEQ. V was cut by 5 bases and J by 3 bases, with 14 bases left in between. The CDR3 totals 14 residues. V is TRBV4-2 and J is TRBJ2-7, with D possibly matching TRBD1 (6 bases). The sequencing input was PBMCs. The TCR was taken from a male donor in good health and CMV-seropositive. As DNA, the CDR3 is TGTGCCAGCAGCTTCCAGACAGGCAACTACGAGCAGTACTTC. Its translation: CASSFQTGNYEQYF.